The entry below gives a single T cell receptor beta chain sequence along with its context. The CDR3 loop spans 14 amino acids. Germline CDR1 is SEHNR and CDR2 is FQNEAQ (reference sequence). V was pared by 5 bases and J by 2 bases, with 5 bases of the junction left unmatched. This sample was included in a study of T cell changes during pregnancy in multiple sclerosis. Assay: immunoSEQ multiplex PCR; the TCRdb copy retains only in-frame clones and omits some. The repertoire holds around 63,000 clones, with around 92% as singletons. The chain couples TRBV7-9 to TRBJ2-7; TRBD2 matches at 8 bases. The origin of this receptor is a female donor with multiple sclerosis, enrolled in a pregnancy study. The specimen was peripheral blood, collected after pregnancy. DNA for the CDR3: TGTGCCAGCAGCCCTAGCGGGCCCGCCTACGAGCAGTACTTC. Translated, it gives CASSPSGPAYEQYF. Using reference TRBV7-9 and TRBJ2-7 for the parts outside the CDR3, the full variable domain is DTGVSQNPRHKITKRGQNVTFRCDPISEHNRLYWYRQTLGQGPEFLTYFQNEAQLEKSRLLSDRFSAERPKGSFSTLEIQRTEQGDSAMYLCASSPSGPAYEQYFGPGTRLTVT.